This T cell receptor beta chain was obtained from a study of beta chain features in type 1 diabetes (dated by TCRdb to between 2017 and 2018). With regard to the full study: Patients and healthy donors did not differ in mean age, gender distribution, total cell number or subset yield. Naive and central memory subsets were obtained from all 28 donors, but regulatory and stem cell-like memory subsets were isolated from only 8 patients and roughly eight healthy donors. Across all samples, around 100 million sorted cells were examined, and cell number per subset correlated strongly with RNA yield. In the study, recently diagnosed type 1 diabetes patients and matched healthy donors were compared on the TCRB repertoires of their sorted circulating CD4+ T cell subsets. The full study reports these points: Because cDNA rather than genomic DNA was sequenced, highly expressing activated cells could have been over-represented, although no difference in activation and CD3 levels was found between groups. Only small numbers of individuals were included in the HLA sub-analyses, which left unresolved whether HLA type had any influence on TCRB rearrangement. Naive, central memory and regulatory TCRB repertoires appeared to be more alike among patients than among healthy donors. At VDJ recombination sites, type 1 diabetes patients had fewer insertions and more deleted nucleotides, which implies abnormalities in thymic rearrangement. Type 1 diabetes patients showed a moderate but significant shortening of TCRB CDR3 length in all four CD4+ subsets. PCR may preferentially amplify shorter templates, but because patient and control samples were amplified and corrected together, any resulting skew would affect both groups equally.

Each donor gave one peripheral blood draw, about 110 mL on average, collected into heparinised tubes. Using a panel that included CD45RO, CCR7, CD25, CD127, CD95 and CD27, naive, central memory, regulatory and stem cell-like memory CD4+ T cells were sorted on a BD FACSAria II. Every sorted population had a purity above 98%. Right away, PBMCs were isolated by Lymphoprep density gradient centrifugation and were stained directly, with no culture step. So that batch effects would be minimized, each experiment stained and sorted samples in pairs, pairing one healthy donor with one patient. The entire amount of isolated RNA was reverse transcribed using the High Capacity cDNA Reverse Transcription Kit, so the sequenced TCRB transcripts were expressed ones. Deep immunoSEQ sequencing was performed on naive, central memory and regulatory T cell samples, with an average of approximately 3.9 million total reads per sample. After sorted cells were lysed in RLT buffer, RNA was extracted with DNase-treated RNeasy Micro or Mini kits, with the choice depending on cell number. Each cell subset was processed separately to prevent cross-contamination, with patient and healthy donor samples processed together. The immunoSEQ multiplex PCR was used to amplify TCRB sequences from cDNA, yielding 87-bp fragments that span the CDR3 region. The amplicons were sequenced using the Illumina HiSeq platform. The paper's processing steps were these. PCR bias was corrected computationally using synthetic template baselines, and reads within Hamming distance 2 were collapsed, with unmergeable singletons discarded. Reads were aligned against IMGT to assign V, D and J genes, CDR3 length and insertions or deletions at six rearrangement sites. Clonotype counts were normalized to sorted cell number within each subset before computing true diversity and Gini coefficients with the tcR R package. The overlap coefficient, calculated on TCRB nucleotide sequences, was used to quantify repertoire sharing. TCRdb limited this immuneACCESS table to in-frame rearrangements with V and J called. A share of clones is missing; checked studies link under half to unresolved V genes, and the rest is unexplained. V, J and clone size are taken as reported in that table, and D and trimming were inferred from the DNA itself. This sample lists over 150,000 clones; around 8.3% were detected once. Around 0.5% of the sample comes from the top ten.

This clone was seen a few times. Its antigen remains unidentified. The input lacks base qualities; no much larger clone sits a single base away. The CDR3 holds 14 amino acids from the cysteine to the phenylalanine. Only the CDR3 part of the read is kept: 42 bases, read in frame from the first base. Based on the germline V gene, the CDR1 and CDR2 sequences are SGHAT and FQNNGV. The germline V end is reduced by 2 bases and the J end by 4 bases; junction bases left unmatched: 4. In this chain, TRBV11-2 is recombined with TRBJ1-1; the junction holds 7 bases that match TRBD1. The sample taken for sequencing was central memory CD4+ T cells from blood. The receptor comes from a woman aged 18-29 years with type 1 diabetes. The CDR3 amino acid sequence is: CASSLRQGGTEAFF. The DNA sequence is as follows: TGTGCCAGCAGCTTAAGACAGGGCGGCACTGAAGCTTTCTTT. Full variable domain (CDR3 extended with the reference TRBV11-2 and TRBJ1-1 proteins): EAGVAQSPRYKIIEKRQSVAFWCNPISGHATLYWYQQILGQGPKLLIQFQNNGVVDDSQLPKDRFSAERLKGVDSTLKIQPAKLEDSAVYLCASSLRQGGTEAFFGQGTRLTVV.